This T cell receptor beta chain was retrieved from a study of T cell responses to AZD1222 COVID-19 vaccine. Study findings and constraints: Among spike-specific TCRs, nearly half reportedly target unmutated variant regions. Possibly, clonal diversity was underestimated; donors were largely white British and included more females. Repertoires were sampled only after the peak T cell response.

As regards this clone: Its specificity is not known.

CDR1 and CDR2 from the germline V gene are SGHNT and YYREEE (reference sequence). The length of the CDR3 is 14 residues. V was clipped by 2 bases and J by 10 bases, with 16 bases between them. The method was immunoSEQ multiplex PCR; TCRdb's version includes in-frame clones alone and lacks a portion of them. The table has 250,000 to 300,000 clones, 90% to 95% seen once. Combined were second doses at about 4 or about 12 weeks. The origin of this receptor is an adult who received the AZD1222 COVID-19 vaccine. The gene calls are TRBV5-4 and TRBJ2-1; D is perhaps TRBD1 or TRBD2 (5 bases each). This material consisted of peripheral blood, taken 28 days after the second AZD1222 dose. The CDR3 sequence is CASSFTGTTWEQFF. In DNA form, the CDR3 reads TGTGCCAGCAGCTTTACCGGGACCACCTGGGAGCAGTTCTTC.